The following is a T cell receptor beta chain sequence with its context. The data are from a study of blood T cell repertoires in COVID-19. The wider study: The analysed material was cDNA or gDNA that came from T cells, B-cell-depleted T cells, or PBMCs.

As originally analysed: The assay estimated nucleated cells by amplifying reference gene primers. Sequenced by immunoSEQ multiplex PCR; TCRdb stores in-frame clones only, minus some. V, J and clone size are taken as reported in that table, and D and trimming were inferred from the DNA itself. The sample lists roughly 75,000 clones; roughly four fifths were seen once. The germline gives CDR1 SQVTM, CDR2 ANQGSEA. The germline V and J ends were trimmed by 5 bases and 3 bases, with 10 bases remaining between them. The CDR3 consists of 13 residues. This TCR derives from a man aged 50 or older with acute or convalescent COVID-19. The chain couples TRBV29-1 to TRBJ1-4, with D maybe TRBD1 (6 bases). What was sequenced was peripheral blood. This chain's CDR3 is CSVLGGANEKLFF. The CDR3 DNA sequence: TGCAGCGTTTTAGGGGGTGCTAATGAAAAACTGTTTTTT. The full variable domain, completed using reference TRBV29-1 and TRBJ1-4, is SAVISQKPSRDICQRGTSLTIQCQVDSQVTMMFWYRQQPGQSLTLIATANQGSEATYESGFVIDKFPISRPNLTFSTLTVSNMSPEDSSIYLCSVLGGANEKLFFGSGTQLSVL.